A single sample gave rise to the 29 T cell receptor beta chains below, sequenced in a study of Graves' ophthalmopathy and Graves' hyperthyroidism. TCR beta CDR3 regions were amplified from RNA transcripts. The first round was an RT-PCR with HTBI primers, and the second round was a multiplex PCR. TCRdb passed the multiplex PCR reads through MiXCR, listing each CDR3 protein once. This table holds under 200,000 distinct CDR3 sequences, roughly 37% found once. Source material: peripheral blood. The origin of the receptors is a woman aged 40 to 50 with Graves' ophthalmopathy.

The sample holds many counts of this clonotype. V gene TRBV12-3 or TRBV12-4 combines with J gene TRBJ1-5, with 7 bases matching TRBD1. The ends lost 7 bases at V and 5 bases at J; junction bases unmatched: 8. The CDR3 spans 14 residues. The CDR3 is CASTQQGTHQPQHF. The CDR3 region has the DNA TGTGCCAGCACCCAACAGGGGACCCATCAGCCCCAGCATTTT.

The chain couples TRBV9 to TRBJ1-1; 7 nucleotides align to TRBD1. Trimming removed 1 base from V and 5 bases from J; junction bases left unmatched: 5. CDR1 is SGDLS, CDR2 YYNGEE, per germline. The CDR3 consists of 14 residues. Here the CDR3 reads CASSVQGGPTEAFF. CDR3 coding DNA: TGTGCCAGCAGCGTACAGGGGGGCCCGACTGAAGCTTTCTTT.

This clonotype was picked up one time. V usage is TRBV7-3 and J usage is TRBJ1-2; 7 nucleotides match TRBD1. The CDR3 consists of 14 residues. V shed 5 bases, J shed 3 bases, and the junction held 6 bases outside the gene matches. Germline assignment: CDR1 SGHTA and CDR2 FQGTGA. The CDR3 loop is CASSPNRGDYGYTF. CDR3 nucleotide sequence: TGTGCCAGCAGCCCTAACAGGGGTGACTATGGCTACACCTTC.

The chain has TRBV28 and TRBJ1-1, with D uncertain. The CDR3 runs 13 residues. V lost 3 bases, J lost 4 bases, and 9 bases lay in between. The germline gives CDR1 MDHEN, CDR2 SYDVKM. CDR3 coding DNA: TGTGCCAGCAGTTTTGCCCATTTCACTGAAGCTTTCTTT. Translated, it gives CASSFAHFTEAFF.

The chain has TRBV7-6 and TRBJ2-2; D is unclear. The CDR3 length is 14 residues. V gave up 5 bases and J gave up 5 bases, with 12 bases separating them. The germline V gene encodes CDR1 SGHVS and CDR2 FNYEAQ. CDR3 bases: TGTGCCAGCAGCGTTCAGGCCCGTACCGGGGAGCTGTTTTTT. This encodes CASSVQARTGELFF.

This clonotype was found many times. The chain joins TRBV28 to TRBJ1-1; no clear D gene. The germline CDR1 and CDR2 sequences are MDHEN and SYDVKM. The ends were cut back, 3 bases at V and 0 bases at J, with 14 bases in the middle. The CDR3 has 16 amino acids. The CDR3 DNA sequence: TGTGCCAGCAGTTTCGTGGCAGGCCGCATGAACACTGAAGCTTTCTTT. Encoded protein: CASSFVAGRMNTEAFF.

This clonotype was counted at least ten times. This chain links TRBV6-5 with TRBJ1-5; 7 bases fit TRBD1. From germline, CDR1 is MNHEY and CDR2 SVGAGI. The CDR3 has 14 amino acids. Trimming cost V 3 bases and J 4 bases; bases outside gene matches: 3. This CDR3 reads CASSYRGLNQPQHF. The CDR3 DNA sequence: TGTGCCAGCAGTTATAGGGGGCTAAATCAGCCCCAGCATTTT.

This clonotype showed up many times. This rearrangement joins TRBV10-3 to TRBJ2-5; TRBD2 agrees at 12 bases. The J segment lost 2 bases and the V segment lost 6 bases, leaving 4 bases of the junction unmatched. The CDR3 has 15 amino acids. Germline lookup yields CDR1 ENHRY and CDR2 SYGVKD. The CDR3 protein is CAISPTSGRQETQYF. CDR3 DNA: TGTGCCATCAGCCCGACTAGCGGGAGACAAGAGACCCAGTACTTC.

In its sample, this clonotype was seen many times. The V and J genes are TRBV27 and TRBJ2-5; the D gene is possibly TRBD2 (6 bases). CDR1 and CDR2 from the germline V gene are MNHEY and SMNVEV (reference sequence). CDR3 length equals 15 residues. With 5 bases removed from V and 4 bases from J, the gap between germline ends came to 17 bases. The CDR3 spells CASSPRFGGRETQYF. CDR3 DNA: TGTGCCAGCAGTCCCCGCTTCGGGGGAAGAGAGACCCAGTACTTC.

The genes are TRBV5-1 and TRBJ1-1; D remains ambiguous. The V end was cut by 1 base, the J end by 1 base, with 8 bases between. Germline lookup yields CDR1 SGHRS and CDR2 YFSETQ. The CDR3 loop spans 14 amino acids. The CDR3, as DNA: TGCGCCAGCAGCTTGTTAGGGTGGAACACTGAAGCTTTCTTT. It yields the protein CASSLLGWNTEAFF. Variable domain in full (rest from reference TRBV5-1 and TRBJ1-1): KAGVTQTPRYLIKTRGQQVTLSCSPISGHRSVSWYQQTPGQGLQFLFEYFSETQRNKGNFPGRFSGRQFSNSRSEMNVSTLELGDSALYLCASSLLGWNTEAFFGQGTRLTVV.

This clonotype was seen ten or more times. The genes are TRBV28 and TRBJ1-1, with D perhaps matching TRBD1 (6 bases). Germline V gene data show CDR1 as MDHEN and CDR2 as SYDVKM. CDR3 length: 14 amino acids. Trimming stripped 9 bases from V and 2 bases from J, with 16 bases between. CDR3 DNA sequence: TGTGCCAGTGAATATGGGACATTCAACACTGAAGCTTTCTTT. Its protein product is CASEYGTFNTEAFF.

The V and J genes are TRBV7-2 and TRBJ1-2; no definite D call. The V gene lost 1 base and the J gene lost 2 bases, with 5 bases spanning the gap. The CDR3 sequence is 13 residues long. The V gene's germline CDR1 is SGHTA and CDR2 FQGNSA. The CDR3 DNA sequence: TGTGCCAGCAGCTTAGACCCGAACTATGGCTACACCTTC. This sequence encodes CASSLDPNYGYTF.

This clonotype was counted a few times. The V and J genes are TRBV11-2 and TRBJ2-5, with D perhaps matching TRBD1 or TRBD2 (6 bases each). The V gene's germline CDR1 is SGHAT and CDR2 FQNNGV. The CDR3 is 15 residues long. V shed 1 base and J shed 2 bases, with 11 bases lying between them. This CDR3 is CASSLGGDKQETQYF. The CDR3 DNA reads as TGTGCCAGCAGCTTAGGGGGGGACAAACAAGAGACCCAGTACTTC.

There are many counts of this clonotype. V and J are TRBV4-3 and TRBJ1-1; TRBD1 agrees at 8 bases. CDR1 is LGHNA, CDR2 YSLEER, per germline. J gave up 1 base and V 3 bases, and 7 bases lay outside the gene matches. The CDR3 spans 16 residues. The DNA of the CDR3 is TGCGCCAGCAGCCAGGGGACAGGTGGTGGGAACACTGAAGCTTTCTTT. Its protein product is CASSQGTGGGNTEAFF.

This clonotype has at least ten counts. The V gene is TRBV11-3, the J gene TRBJ1-2, with 8 bases matching TRBD1. Trimming took 5 bases from V and 6 from J; bases not matched to a gene: 11. Germline CDR1 and CDR2: SGHNT and YENEEA. This CDR3 contains 15 residues. CDR3 DNA sequence: TGTGCCAGCAGCCCAACAATGGCAGGGGGCCATGGCTACACCTTC. Amino acid sequence: CASSPTMAGGHGYTF. Drawing the rest from reference TRBV11-3 and TRBJ1-2, the complete variable domain is EAGVVQSPRYKIIEKKQPVAFWCNPISGHNTLYWYLQNLGQGPELLIRYENEEAVDDSQLPKDRFSAERLKGVDSTLKIQPAELGDSAVYLCASSPTMAGGHGYTFGSGTRLTVV.

The table lists this clonotype with many counts. This sequence joins TRBV19 and TRBJ1-1; D gene uncertain. V lost 10 bases, J lost 3 bases, and 12 bases lay in between. The germline gives CDR1 LNHDA, CDR2 SQIVND (reference sequence). The CDR3 sequence is 12 residues long. The DNA of the CDR3 is TGTGCCACCAAAACCTTGTACACTGAAGCTTTCTTT. Protein product: CATKTLYTEAFF.

This clonotype was seen at least ten times. CDR3 residues: CASSQAKQGRDSQYF. Written as DNA, the CDR3 is TGCGCCAGCAGCCAAGCGAAGCAGGGAAGAGATTCCCAGTACTTC. The rearrangement links TRBV4-1 to TRBJ2-5; D possibly corresponds to TRBD1 (5 bases). Germline CDR1 reads MGHRA; CDR2 reads YSYEKL. This CDR3 is 15 amino acids long. V lost 1 base, J lost 9 bases, and 18 bases lay in between.

The chain recombines TRBV20-1 with TRBJ2-7; D might be TRBD2 (5 bases). The V end lost 1 base, the J end lost 0 bases, and 13 bases lay between the germline ends. CDR3 length: 15 residues. The germline gives CDR1 DFQATT, CDR2 SNEGSKA (reference sequence). The CDR3 is CSARGGGFPSYEQYF. The DNA for the CDR3 is TGCAGTGCTAGAGGAGGCGGGTTTCCCTCCTACGAGCAGTACTTC.

A note on this clonotype: At one end, the junction sequence differs from germline, possibly due to a read error. The chain joins TRBV7-3 to TRBJ2-7; D possibly corresponds to TRBD2 (5 bases). The germline V gene encodes CDR1 SGHTA and CDR2 FQGTGA. The CDR3 extends over 15 amino acids. This chain's CDR3 is CASSLERVYSYEQYF. The CDR3 DNA is TGTGCCAGCAGCTTAGAGAGGGTCTACTCCTACGAACAGTACTTC.

The table lists this clonotype with many counts. This chain uses TRBV30 with TRBJ1-1; 8 bases match TRBD1. Germline CDR1 and CDR2: GTSNPN and SVGIG (reference sequence). The CDR3 runs 13 residues. The trim removed 2 bases at V and 3 bases at J, leaving 2 bases unmatched. CDR3 protein: CAWSRDRHTEAFF. The CDR3 DNA follows: TGTGCCTGGAGTAGGGACAGGCACACTGAAGCTTTCTTT.

The table lists this clonotype with many counts. The V and J genes are TRBV9 and TRBJ1-2, with D unresolved. Germline V gene data show CDR1 as SGDLS and CDR2 as YYNGEE. The CDR3 covers 12 residues. V lost 0 bases, J lost 6 bases, and 6 bases lay in between. CDR3 loop: CASSVVTDGYTF. The CDR3 DNA sequence: TGTGCCAGCAGCGTAGTGACTGATGGCTACACCTTC.

This clonotype appeared many times. The V call is TRBV20-1, the J call TRBJ1-1, with a possible D match to TRBD1 (5 bases). Trimming took off 2 bases at V and 1 base at J, with 11 bases between the two ends. The CDR3 is 14 amino acids. Germline V gene sequence: CDR1 DFQATT, CDR2 SNEGSKA (reference sequence). As DNA, the CDR3 is TGCAGTGCTAGAAACCCGACAGAGAACACTGAAGCTTTCTTT. Its translation is CSARNPTENTEAFF.

The chain couples TRBV11-2 to TRBJ1-3, with a tentative D call TRBD1 (5 bases). The CDR3 runs 15 residues. V was cut by 2 bases and J by 3 bases, with 11 bases left in between. Germline loops: CDR1 SGHAT, CDR2 FQNNGV. CDR3 coding DNA: TGTGCCAGCAGCTTATCAGACAGTTTTGGAAACACCATATATTTT. As protein: CASSLSDSFGNTIYF.

Here the CDR3 reads CASSVLGQGTGEQYF. DNA of the CDR3: TGTGCCAGCAGTGTTCTGGGACAGGGTACCGGGGAGCAGTACTTC. The V gene is TRBV28, the J gene TRBJ2-7, with 9 positions matching TRBD1. The germline CDR1 and CDR2 sequences are MDHEN and SYDVKM. V lost 5 bases to trimming and J lost 7 bases; unmatched junction nucleotides: 12. The CDR3 runs 15 residues.

This sequence joins TRBV20-1 and TRBJ1-1; weak D call: TRBD1 (5 bases). Looked up from germline, CDR1 is DFQATT and CDR2 is SNEGSKA (reference sequence). CDR3 size: 15 residues. V was clipped by 0 bases and J by 1 base, with 12 bases between them. DNA for the CDR3: TGCAGTGCTAGAGATGGGGAGGGGAAGAACACTGAAGCTTTCTTT. Translated, it gives CSARDGEGKNTEAFF.

This clonotype occurred many times. V gene TRBV7-2 combines with J gene TRBJ2-7, with 9 bases lining up with TRBD1. The germline V gene has CDR1 SGHTA and CDR2 FQGNSA. The CDR3 runs 14 residues. Trimming took 4 bases from V and 5 from J; bases not matched to a gene: 6. CDR3 sequence (DNA): TGTGCCAGCAGCTCGGGACAGGGTGTCGACGAGCAGTACTTC. Residues: CASSSGQGVDEQYF.

The chain recombines TRBV7-2 with TRBJ2-5; the D gene could be TRBD1 or TRBD2 (5 bases each). V was pared by 7 bases and J by 5 bases, with 17 bases between. The CDR3 contains 14 residues. Germline CDR1 and CDR2: SGHTA and FQGNSA. The CDR3 loop reads CASTLGVEMETQYF. For the CDR3, the DNA is TGTGCCAGCACCCTGGGGGTGGAAATGGAGACCCAGTACTTC.

The J gene is TRBJ2-5, the V gene TRBV28; D perhaps matches TRBD2 (7 bases). Trimming cost V 8 bases and J 2 bases, with 12 bases left between them. CDR1 is MDHEN, CDR2 SYDVKM, per germline. This CDR3 region has 13 residues. CDR3: CASLGGAQETQYF. For the CDR3, the DNA is TGTGCCAGCCTGGGGGGGGCGCAAGAGACCCAGTACTTC.

The chain combines TRBV30 with TRBJ2-7, with TRBD2 matching 10 bases. CDR1 and CDR2 (germline): GTSNPN, SVGIG (reference sequence). CDR3 length: 15 amino acids. After removal of 2 bases from V and 3 bases from J, the junction contained 7 bases not matched to a gene. CDR3 bases: TGTGCCTGGAGTTCCGGACTAGCGGAGATCTACGAGCAGTACTTC. This encodes CAWSSGLAEIYEQYF.